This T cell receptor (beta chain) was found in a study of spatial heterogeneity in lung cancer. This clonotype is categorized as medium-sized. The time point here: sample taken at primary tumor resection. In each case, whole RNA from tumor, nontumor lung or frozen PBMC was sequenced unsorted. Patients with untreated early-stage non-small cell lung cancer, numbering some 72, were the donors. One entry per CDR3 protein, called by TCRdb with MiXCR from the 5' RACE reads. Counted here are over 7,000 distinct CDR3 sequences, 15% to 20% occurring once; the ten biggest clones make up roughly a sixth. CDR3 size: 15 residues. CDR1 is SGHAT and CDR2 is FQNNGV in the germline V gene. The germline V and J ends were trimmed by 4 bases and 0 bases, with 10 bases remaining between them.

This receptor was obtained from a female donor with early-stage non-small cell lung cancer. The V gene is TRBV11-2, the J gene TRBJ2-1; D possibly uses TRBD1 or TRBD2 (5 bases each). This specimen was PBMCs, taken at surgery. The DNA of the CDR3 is TGTGCCAGCAGCTATGAGGGGAGCTCCTACAATGAGCAGTTCTTC. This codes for CASSYEGSSYNEQFF.